The T cell receptor beta chain described here comes from a study of T cell clonotyping in hematopoietic cell transplantation. Study-level points and caveats: Higher Inverse Simpson Index values in graft donor and pretransplant recipient predicted broader posttransplant TCR diversity.

Concerning this clone itself: Its specificity is unknown.

The CDR3 loop spans 14 amino acids. Trimming stripped 4 bases from V and 0 bases from J, with 10 bases between. CDR1 is SGHRS, CDR2 YFSETQ, per germline. Libraries were prepared by immunoSEQ multiplex PCR; TCRdb keeps only in-frame clonotypes and omits some of them. The sample has 4,500 to 6,500 clones; about three quarters are singletons. The source material was PBMCs, sampled 100 days after allogeneic stem cell transplant. The chain couples TRBV5-1 to TRBJ1-1, with D unresolved. This receptor was identified in a male patient in his fifties who had an allogeneic stem cell transplant from an unrelated donor, so the T cells may come from the graft donor. Some clones in this sample may be carry-over from other donors' samples. CDR3 DNA: TGCGCCAGCAGCCAGCCCAACATGAACACTGAAGCTTTCTTT. Translated, it gives CASSQPNMNTEAFF.